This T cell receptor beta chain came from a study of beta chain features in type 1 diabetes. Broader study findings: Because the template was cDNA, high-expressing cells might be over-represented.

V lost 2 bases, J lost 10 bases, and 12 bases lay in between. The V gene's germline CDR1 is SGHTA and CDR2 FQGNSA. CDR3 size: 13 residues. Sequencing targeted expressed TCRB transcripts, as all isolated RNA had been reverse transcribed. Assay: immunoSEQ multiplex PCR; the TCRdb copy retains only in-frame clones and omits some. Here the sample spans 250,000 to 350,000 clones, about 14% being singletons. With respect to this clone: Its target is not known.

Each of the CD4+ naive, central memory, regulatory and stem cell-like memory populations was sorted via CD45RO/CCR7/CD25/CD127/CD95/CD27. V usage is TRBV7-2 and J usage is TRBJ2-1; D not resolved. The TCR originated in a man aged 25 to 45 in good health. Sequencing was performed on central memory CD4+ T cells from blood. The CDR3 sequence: CASSLSSPREQFF. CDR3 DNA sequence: TGTGCCAGCAGCTTAAGTTCCCCGCGGGAGCAGTTCTTC.